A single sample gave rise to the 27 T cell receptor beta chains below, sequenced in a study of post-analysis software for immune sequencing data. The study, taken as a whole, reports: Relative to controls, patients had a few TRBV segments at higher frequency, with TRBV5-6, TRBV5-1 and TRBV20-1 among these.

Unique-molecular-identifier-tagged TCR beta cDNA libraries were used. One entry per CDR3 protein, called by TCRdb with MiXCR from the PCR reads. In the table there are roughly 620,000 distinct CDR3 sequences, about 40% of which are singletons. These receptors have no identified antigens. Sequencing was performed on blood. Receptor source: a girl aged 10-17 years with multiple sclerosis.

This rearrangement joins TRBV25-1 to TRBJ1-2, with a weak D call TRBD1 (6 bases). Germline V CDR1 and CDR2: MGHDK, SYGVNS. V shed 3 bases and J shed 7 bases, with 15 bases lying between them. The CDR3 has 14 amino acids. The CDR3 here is CASSEAGGAGGYTF. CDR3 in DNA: TGTGCCAGCAGTGAGGCCGGGGGCGCGGGTGGCTACACCTTC.

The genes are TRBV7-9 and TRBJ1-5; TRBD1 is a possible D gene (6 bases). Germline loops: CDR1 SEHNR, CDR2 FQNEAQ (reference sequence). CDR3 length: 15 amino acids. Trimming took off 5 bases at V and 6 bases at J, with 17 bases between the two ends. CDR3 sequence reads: CASSLNGGETQPQHF. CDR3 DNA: TGTGCCAGCAGCCTGAACGGGGGCGAGACTCAGCCCCAGCATTTT.

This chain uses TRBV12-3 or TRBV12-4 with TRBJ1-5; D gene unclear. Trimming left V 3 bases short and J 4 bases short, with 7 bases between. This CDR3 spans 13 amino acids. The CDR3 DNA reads TGTGCCAGCAGTTTTGTAGGAAATCAGCCCCAGCATTTT. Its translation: CASSFVGNQPQHF.

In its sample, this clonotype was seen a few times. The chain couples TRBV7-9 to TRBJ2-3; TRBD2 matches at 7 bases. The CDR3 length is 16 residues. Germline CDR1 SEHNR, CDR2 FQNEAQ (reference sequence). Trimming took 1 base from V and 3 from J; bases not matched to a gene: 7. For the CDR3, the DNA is TGTGCCAGCAGCTTAGAACTAGCGCGTAAGACAGATACGCAGTATTTT. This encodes CASSLELARKTDTQYF.

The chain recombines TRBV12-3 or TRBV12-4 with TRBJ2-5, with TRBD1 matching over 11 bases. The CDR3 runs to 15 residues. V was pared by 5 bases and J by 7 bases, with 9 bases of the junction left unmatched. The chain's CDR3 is CASSLRDRGSWTQYF. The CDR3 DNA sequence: TGTGCCAGCAGTCTCAGGGACAGGGGGTCTTGGACCCAGTACTTC.

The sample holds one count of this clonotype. CDR3 protein: CASSLGLQGANTEAFF. CDR3 sequence (DNA): TGCGCCAGCAGCTTGGGGTTACAGGGGGCGAACACTGAAGCTTTCTTT. The V gene is TRBV5-1, the J gene TRBJ1-1; TRBD1 aligns across 9 bases. The CDR3 contains 16 residues. Germline CDR1 SGHRS, CDR2 YFSETQ. Trimming took 0 bases from V and 1 from J; bases not matched to a gene: 4. The full variable domain, its missing parts supplied by reference TRBV5-1 and TRBJ1-1, is KAGVTQTPRYLIKTRGQQVTLSCSPISGHRSVSWYQQTPGQGLQFLFEYFSETQRNKGNFPGRFSGRQFSNSRSEMNVSTLELGDSALYLCASSLGLQGANTEAFFGQGTRLTVV.

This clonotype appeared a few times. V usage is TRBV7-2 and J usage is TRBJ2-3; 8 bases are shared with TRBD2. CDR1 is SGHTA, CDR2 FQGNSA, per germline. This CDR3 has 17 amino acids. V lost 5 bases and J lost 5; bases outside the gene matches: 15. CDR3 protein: CASSPHGAGGRRDTQYF. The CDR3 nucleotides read TGTGCCAGCAGCCCTCACGGGGCGGGGGGTAGGAGAGATACGCAGTATTTT.

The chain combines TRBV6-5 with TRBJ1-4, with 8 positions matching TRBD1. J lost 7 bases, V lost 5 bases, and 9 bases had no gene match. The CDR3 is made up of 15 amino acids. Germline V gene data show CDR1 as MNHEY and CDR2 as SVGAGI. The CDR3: CASSHRQGPVEKLFF. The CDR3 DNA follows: TGTGCCAGCAGTCACCGACAGGGGCCTGTTGAAAAACTGTTTTTT.

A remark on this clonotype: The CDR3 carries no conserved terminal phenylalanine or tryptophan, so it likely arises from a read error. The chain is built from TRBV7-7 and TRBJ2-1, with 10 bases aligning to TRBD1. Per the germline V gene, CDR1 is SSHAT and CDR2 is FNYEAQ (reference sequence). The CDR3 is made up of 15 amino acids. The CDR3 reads CASSSGTGAGNEQFL. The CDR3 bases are TGTGCTAGCAGCTCCGGGACAGGGGCCGGGAATGAGCAGTTCTTA.

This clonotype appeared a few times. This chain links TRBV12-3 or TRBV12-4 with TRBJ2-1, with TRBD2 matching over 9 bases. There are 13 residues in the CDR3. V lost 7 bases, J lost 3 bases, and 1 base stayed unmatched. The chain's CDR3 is CASKAGGYNEQFF. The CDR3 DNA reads TGTGCCAGCAAAGCGGGAGGCTACAATGAGCAGTTCTTC.

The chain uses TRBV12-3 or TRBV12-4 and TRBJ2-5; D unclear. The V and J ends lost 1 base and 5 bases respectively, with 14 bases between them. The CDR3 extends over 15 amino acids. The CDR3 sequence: CASSLGLLLRETQYF. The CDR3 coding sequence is TGTGCCAGCAGTTTAGGACTGCTGCTCAGGGAGACCCAGTACTTC.

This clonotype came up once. The CDR3 region has the DNA TGTGCCAGCAGCTTATACTGGAGCTCCTACGAGCAGTACTTC. Translating it yields CASSLYWSSYEQYF. J is TRBJ2-7 and V is TRBV7-2; unclear D gene. The germline V gene has CDR1 SGHTA and CDR2 FQGNSA. The CDR3 runs 14 residues. Trimming removed 2 bases at V and 0 bases at J, with 8 bases between.

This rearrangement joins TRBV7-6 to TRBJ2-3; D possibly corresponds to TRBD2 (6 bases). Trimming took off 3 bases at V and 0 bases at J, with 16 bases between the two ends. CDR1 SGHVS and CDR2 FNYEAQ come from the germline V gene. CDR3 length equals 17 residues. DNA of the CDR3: TGTGCCAGCAGCTTGGGCCCCCTAGCGCTGAGCACAGATACGCAGTATTTT. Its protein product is CASSLGPLALSTDTQYF.

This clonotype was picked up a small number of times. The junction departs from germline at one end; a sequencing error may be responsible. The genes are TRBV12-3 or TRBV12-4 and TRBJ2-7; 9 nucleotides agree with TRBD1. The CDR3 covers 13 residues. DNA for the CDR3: TGTGCCGGCAGTGACAGGGGGGGCGACGAGCAGTACTTC. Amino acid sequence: CAGSDRGGDEQYF.

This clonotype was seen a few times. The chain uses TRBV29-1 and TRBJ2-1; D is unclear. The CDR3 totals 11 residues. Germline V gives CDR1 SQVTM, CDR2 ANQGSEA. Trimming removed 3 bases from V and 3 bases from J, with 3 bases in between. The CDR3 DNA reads TGCAGCGTTGACAGCTACAATGAGCAGTTCTTC. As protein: CSVDSYNEQFF.

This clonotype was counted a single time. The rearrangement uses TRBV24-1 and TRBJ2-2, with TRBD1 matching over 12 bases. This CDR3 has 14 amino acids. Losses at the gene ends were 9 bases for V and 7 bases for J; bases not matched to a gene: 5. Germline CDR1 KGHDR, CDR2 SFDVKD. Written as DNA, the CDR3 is TGTGCCACCGGGGACAGGGGGCTTATCGGGGAGCTGTTTTTT. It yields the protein CATGDRGLIGELFF.

The CDR3 loop reads CATSQNNEQFF. CDR3 DNA: TGTGCCACCAGTCAAAACAATGAGCAGTTCTTC. V is TRBV24-1 and J is TRBJ2-1; D call uncertain. The germline V gene encodes CDR1 KGHDR and CDR2 SFDVKD. Between the trimmed V and J ends, which lost 6 bases and 5 bases, there was a span of 4 bases. The CDR3 extends over 11 amino acids.

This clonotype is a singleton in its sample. CDR3 DNA sequence: TGCAGTGCTAGGCTAGGGCCCTCCGAGAGGGAGACCCAGTACTTC. This codes for CSARLGPSERETQYF. The chain employs TRBV20-1 and TRBJ2-5; D not certain. Trimming took off 3 bases at V and 5 bases at J, with 19 bases between the two ends. CDR3 length equals 15 residues. The germline gives CDR1 DFQATT, CDR2 SNEGSKA (reference sequence).

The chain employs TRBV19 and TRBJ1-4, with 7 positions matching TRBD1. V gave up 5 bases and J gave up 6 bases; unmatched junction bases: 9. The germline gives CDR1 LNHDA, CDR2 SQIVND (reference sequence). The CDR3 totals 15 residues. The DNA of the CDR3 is TGTGCCAGTAGTCATCCCGGGACAGACGATGAAAAACTGTTTTTT. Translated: CASSHPGTDDEKLFF.

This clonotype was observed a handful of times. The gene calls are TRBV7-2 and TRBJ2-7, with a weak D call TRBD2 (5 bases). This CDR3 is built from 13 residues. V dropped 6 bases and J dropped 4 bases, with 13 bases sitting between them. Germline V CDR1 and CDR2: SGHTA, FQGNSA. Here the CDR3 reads CASRGPGFYEQYF. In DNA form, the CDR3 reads TGTGCCAGCAGGGGTCCGGGGTTTTACGAGCAGTACTTC.

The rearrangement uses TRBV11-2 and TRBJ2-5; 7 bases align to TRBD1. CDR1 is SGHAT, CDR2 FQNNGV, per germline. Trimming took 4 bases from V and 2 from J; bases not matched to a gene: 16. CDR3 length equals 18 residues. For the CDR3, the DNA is TGTGCCAGCAGCTCCAGAGGACGGACAGGCCGCGTGCAAGAGACCCAGTACTTC. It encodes CASSSRGRTGRVQETQYF.

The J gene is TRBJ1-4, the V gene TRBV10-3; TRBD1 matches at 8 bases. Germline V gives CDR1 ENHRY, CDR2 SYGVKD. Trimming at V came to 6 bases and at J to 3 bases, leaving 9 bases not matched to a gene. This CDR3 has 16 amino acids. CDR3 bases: TGTGCCATCAGCCGACAGGGGAGGTCAGCTAATGAAAAACTGTTTTTT. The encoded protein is CAISRQGRSANEKLFF.

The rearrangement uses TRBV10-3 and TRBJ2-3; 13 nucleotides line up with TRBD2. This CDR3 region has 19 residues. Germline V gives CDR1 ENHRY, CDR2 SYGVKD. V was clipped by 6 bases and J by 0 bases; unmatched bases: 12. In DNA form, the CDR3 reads TGTGCCATCAGGGCCGGGACTAGCGGGGACGAATCTAGCACAGATACGCAGTATTTT. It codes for CAIRAGTSGDESSTDTQYF.

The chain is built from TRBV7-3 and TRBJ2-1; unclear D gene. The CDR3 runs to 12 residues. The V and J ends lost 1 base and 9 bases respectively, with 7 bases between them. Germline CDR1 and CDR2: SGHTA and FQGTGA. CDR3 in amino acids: CASSLIPSEQFF. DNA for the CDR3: TGTGCCAGCAGCTTAATCCCCAGTGAGCAGTTCTTC.

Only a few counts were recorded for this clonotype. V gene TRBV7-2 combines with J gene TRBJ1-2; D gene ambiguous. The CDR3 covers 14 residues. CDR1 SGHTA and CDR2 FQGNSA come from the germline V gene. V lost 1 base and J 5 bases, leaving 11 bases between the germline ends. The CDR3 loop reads CASSLVMEGYGYTF. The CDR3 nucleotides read TGTGCCAGCAGCTTAGTGATGGAAGGTTATGGCTACACCTTC.

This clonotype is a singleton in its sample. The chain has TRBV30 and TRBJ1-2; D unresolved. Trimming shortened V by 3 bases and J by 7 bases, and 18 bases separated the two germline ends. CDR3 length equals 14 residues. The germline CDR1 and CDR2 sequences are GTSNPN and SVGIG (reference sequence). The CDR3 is CAWRGRVNGGGYTF. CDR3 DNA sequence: TGTGCCTGGAGGGGAAGGGTTAACGGCGGTGGCTACACCTTC.

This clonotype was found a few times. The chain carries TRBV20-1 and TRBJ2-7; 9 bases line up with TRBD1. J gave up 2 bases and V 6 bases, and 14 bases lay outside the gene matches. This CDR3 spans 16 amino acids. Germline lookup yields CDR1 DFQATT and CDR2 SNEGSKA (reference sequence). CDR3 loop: CSASEARDRVTYEQYF. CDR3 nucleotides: TGCAGTGCCTCCGAAGCCCGGGACAGGGTAACCTACGAGCAGTACTTC.